Presented here are 2 T cell receptor beta chains from one specimen sequenced in a study of blood T cell repertoires in COVID-19. Method: immunoSEQ multiplex PCR; TCRdb's copy keeps in-frame clones and lacks some. Of about 150,000 clones listed, about 90% were seen once; the top ten hold less than 0.6%. The sequencing sample was made of peripheral blood. The receptors shown here come from a middle-aged man with acute or convalescent COVID-19.

V is TRBV7-9 and J is TRBJ2-1; 8 bases are a match to TRBD1. Looked up from germline, CDR1 is SEHNR and CDR2 is FQNEAQ (reference sequence). The junction had 7 bases not matched to a gene; V was cut back by 5 bases and J by 7 bases. The CDR3 is made up of 14 amino acids. The CDR3 here is CASSISGGWNEQFF. The DNA of the CDR3 is TGTGCCAGCAGCATTTCAGGGGGCTGGAATGAGCAGTTCTTC. Variable domain in full (rest from reference TRBV7-9 and TRBJ2-1): DTGVSQNPRHKITKRGQNVTFRCDPISEHNRLYWYRQTLGQGPEFLTYFQNEAQLEKSRLLSDRFSAERPKGSFSTLEIQRTEQGDSAMYLCASSISGGWNEQFFGPGTRLTVL.

The chain is built from TRBV3-1 (or the pseudogene TRBV3-2) and TRBJ1-3; TRBD1 is a possible D gene (6 bases). This CDR3 region has 16 residues. Trimming took off 1 base at V and 2 bases at J, with 12 bases between the two ends. Germline V CDR1 and CDR2: LGHDT, YNNKEL (reference sequence). The CDR3: CASSQVRTAPGNTIYF. DNA for the CDR3: TGTGCCAGCAGCCAAGTTAGGACAGCCCCTGGAAACACCATATATTTT.